This TCR beta chain originates from a study of post-analysis software for immune sequencing data. Overall study context: Both relapsing-remitting and secondary progressive multiple sclerosis featured among the disease courses, as did progressive-relapsing multiple sclerosis.

cDNA libraries for TCR beta contained unique molecular identifiers. Each batch of roughly 0.9 to 10 million T cells produced 500,000 to 600,000 cDNA molecules. One entry per CDR3 protein, called by TCRdb with MiXCR from the PCR reads. Here the sample spans about 800,000 distinct CDR3 sequences, just under 30% being singletons. V gave up 3 bases and J gave up 1 base, with 13 bases separating them. The germline V gene has CDR1 SGHTA and CDR2 FQGNSA. The CDR3 totals 15 residues. At least ten counts were recorded for this clonotype. Its specificity is unknown. Study results and limitations: People with multiple sclerosis had a significantly lower normalized Chao1 diversity than controls did. Patients showed TRBV5-6, TRBV5-1 and TRBV20-1 among roughly 5 TRBV segments more frequent than in controls.

V gene TRBV7-2 combines with J gene TRBJ2-7; D is ambiguous. Sequencing was done on a sample of blood. The TCR originated in a girl aged 10-17 years with multiple sclerosis. This chain's CDR3 is CASSFSPPTSYEQYF. The DNA for the CDR3 is TGTGCCAGCAGCTTCAGTCCTCCGACGTCCTACGAGCAGTACTTC.